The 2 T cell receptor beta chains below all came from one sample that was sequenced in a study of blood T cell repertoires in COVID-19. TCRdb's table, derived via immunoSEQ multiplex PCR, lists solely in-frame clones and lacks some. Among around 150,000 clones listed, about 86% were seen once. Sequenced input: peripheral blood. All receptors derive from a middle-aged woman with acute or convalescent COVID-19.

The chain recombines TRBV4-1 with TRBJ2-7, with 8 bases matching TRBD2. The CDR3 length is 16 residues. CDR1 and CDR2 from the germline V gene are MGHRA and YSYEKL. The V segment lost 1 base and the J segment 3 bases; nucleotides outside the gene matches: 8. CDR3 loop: CASSQGTAGGHYEQYF. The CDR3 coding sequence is TGCGCCAGCAGCCAAGGGACGGCGGGGGGCCACTACGAGCAGTACTTC.

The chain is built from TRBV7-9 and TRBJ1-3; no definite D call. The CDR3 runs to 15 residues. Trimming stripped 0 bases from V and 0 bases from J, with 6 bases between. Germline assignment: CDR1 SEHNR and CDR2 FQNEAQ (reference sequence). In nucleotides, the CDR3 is TGTGCCAGCAGCTTAGCGGGCAGCTCTGGAAACACCATATATTTT. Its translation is CASSLAGSSGNTIYF.